These T cell receptor beta chains were read from a single sample in a study of blood T cell repertoires in COVID-19. Generated by immunoSEQ multiplex PCR, the TCRdb table keeps only in-frame clones and is missing some. Of around 100,000 clones in the sample, roughly 91% were seen once. What was sequenced was peripheral blood. The receptors originated from a human donor in a cohort sampled during active COVID-19. Each CDR3 is given with its conserved first and last residue. Fields, in order: CDR3 length, D gene, clone size, V gene, J gene, CDR3 protein, CDR3 DNA. The D gene is left open where the match is weak. Clone sizes are given selectively: once, few, many, or a class where the clone is expanded.

15	TRBD1	.	TRBV9	TRBJ1-4	CASSVGTGGGEKLFF	TGTGCCAGCAGCGTCGGGACAGGAGGGGGTGAAAAACTGTTTTTT
11	.	.	TRBV2	TRBJ2-1	CAGAGYNEQFF	TGTGCCGGCGCCGGGTACAATGAGCAGTTCTTC
15	TRBD1	.	TRBV18	TRBJ1-1	CASSPYRGHRSEAFF	TGTGCCAGCTCACCCTACAGGGGGCATAGGAGTGAAGCTTTCTTT
13	TRBD1	.	TRBV5-1	TRBJ1-2	CASSPGQGYGYTF	TGCGCCAGCAGCCCCGGACAGGGCTATGGCTACACCTTC
14	.	.	TRBV5-4	TRBJ2-5	CASSLGGARETQYF	TGTGCCAGCAGCTTGGGGGGCGCCCGGGAGACCCAGTACTTC
13	.	.	TRBV6-2/TRBV6-3	TRBJ2-7	CASSYSTPYEQYF	TGTGCCAGCAGTTACTCGACTCCCTACGAGCAGTACTTC
18	TRBD2	.	TRBV11-2	TRBJ2-2	CASSLGAASGSTTGELFF	TGTGCCAGCAGCTTAGGAGCAGCTAGCGGGAGTACTACCGGGGAGCTGTTTTTT
15	.	.	TRBV7-6	TRBJ1-6	CASSGGAPGDSPLHF	TGTGCCAGCAGCGGGGGCGCCCCTGGGGATTCACCCCTCCACTTT
12	TRBD1	few	TRBV7-9	TRBJ1-2	CASSWTGDGYTF	TGTGCCAGCAGCTGGACAGGGGATGGCTACACCTTC
11	.	.	TRBV3-1/TRBV3-2	TRBJ2-1	CASARSNEQFF	TGTGCCAGCGCGAGGTCTAATGAGCAGTTCTTC
15	.	few	TRBV19	TRBJ1-1	CASSIAKGRLAEAFF	TGTGCCAGTAGTATAGCGAAGGGGCGGTTAGCTGAAGCTTTCTTT
15	TRBD2	.	TRBV5-6	TRBJ2-7	CASSFISGVSYEQYF	TGTGCCAGCAGCTTCATTAGCGGGGTCTCCTACGAGCAGTACTTC
15	.	many	TRBV7-2	TRBJ1-6	CASSYSPPSNSPLHF	TGTGCCAGCAGCTACTCCCCTCCTTCCAATTCACCCCTCCACTTT
14	.	few	TRBV4-2	TRBJ1-1	CASSLRGPRAEAFF	TGTGCCAGCAGCCTCAGGGGCCCTAGGGCTGAAGCTTTCTTT
19	.	.	TRBV9	TRBJ1-2	CASSVEDGPGLPGPYGYTF	TGTGCCAGCAGCGTAGAAGACGGGCCCGGGCTTCCAGGGCCCTATGGCTACACCTTC
16	TRBD2	.	TRBV28	TRBJ2-7	CASSSPGTSGTAEQYF	TGTGCCAGCAGTTCCCCCGGGACTAGCGGGACAGCGGAGCAGTACTTC
13	.	.	TRBV21-1	TRBJ2-1	CASRAGDYNEQFF	TGTGCCAGCAGGGCGGGAGACTACAATGAGCAGTTCTTC
15	.	.	TRBV5-6	TRBJ1-2	CASSLLARSNYGYTF	TGTGCCAGCAGCTTACTTGCCCGCTCTAACTATGGCTACACCTTC
13	.	.	TRBV12-3/TRBV12-4	TRBJ2-7	CASSLDWTYEQYF	TGTGCCAGCAGTTTGGACTGGACCTACGAGCAGTACTTC
20	TRBD1	.	TRBV14	TRBJ1-5	CASSQDPPGSGGYSNQPQHF	TGTGCCAGCAGCCAAGATCCACCCGGCTCAGGGGGATATAGCAATCAGCCCCAGCATTTT
16	.	.	TRBV4-2	TRBJ1-5	CASSQVGGFSNQPQHF	TGTGCCAGCAGCCAAGTTGGGGGGTTTAGCAATCAGCCCCAGCATTTT
13	TRBD2	.	TRBV29-1	TRBJ2-1	CSAVAGAYNEQFF	TGCAGCGCGGTAGCGGGAGCCTACAATGAGCAGTTCTTC
15	TRBD1	.	TRBV6-6	TRBJ1-6	CASSYRDSNNSPLHF	TGTGCCAGCAGTTACCGGGACAGTAATAATTCACCCCTCCACTTT
15	TRBD2	.	TRBV7-3	TRBJ2-3	CASSRTSGRPDTQYF	TGTGCCAGCAGCAGGACTAGTGGGAGGCCAGATACGCAGTATTTT
16	.	.	TRBV19	TRBJ1-1	CASSTPGSSGGTEAFF	TGTGCCAGTAGCACTCCTGGGTCCAGCGGGGGGACTGAAGCTTTCTTT
18	.	.	TRBV9	TRBJ2-3	CASSVTPLGGQSTDTQYF	TGTGCCAGCAGCGTAACTCCTTTGGGCGGGCAAAGCACAGATACGCAGTATTTT
18	TRBD1	once	TRBV7-8	TRBJ2-6	CASSLRGDRGTGANVLTF	TGTGCCAGCAGCTTAAGGGGGGACAGGGGTACTGGGGCCAACGTCCTGACTTTC
16	.	.	TRBV12-2	TRBJ2-7	CASRSCGEGWPYEQYF	TGTGCAAGTCGCTCGTGTGGGGAGGGGTGGCCCTACGAGCAGTACTTC
13	.	once	TRBV20-1	TRBJ2-5	CSASRQVPETQYF	TGCAGTGCTAGTCGGCAGGTCCCAGAGACCCAGTACTTC
15	.	.	TRBV4-3	TRBJ2-3	CASSQGLARVDTQYF	TGCGCCAGCAGCCAAGGGCTAGCGAGGGTAGATACGCAGTATTTT
15	TRBD2	.	TRBV6-5	TRBJ2-3	CASRQAGGGTDTQYF	TGTGCCAGCAGGCAAGCGGGAGGGGGCACAGATACGCAGTATTTT
18	TRBD2	once	TRBV7-2	TRBJ2-3	CASSFWGASGDPTDTQYF	TGTGCCAGCAGCTTTTGGGGGGCTAGCGGGGACCCCACAGATACGCAGTATTTT
14	TRBD1	.	TRBV27	TRBJ2-7	CASSLAQGSHEQYF	TGTGCCAGCAGTTTAGCACAGGGGTCCCACGAGCAGTACTTC
14	TRBD1	.	TRBV20-1	TRBJ1-3	CSASGGQGGNTIYF	TGCAGTGCTAGTGGGGGACAGGGAGGAAACACCATATATTTT
15	.	.	TRBV28	TRBJ1-2	CASSPSYAGDYGYTF	TGTGCCAGCAGTCCGTCCTACGCAGGGGACTATGGCTACACCTTC
14	.	.	TRBV30	TRBJ2-7	CAWRPVRGSYEQYF	TGTGCCTGGAGACCTGTCAGGGGATCCTACGAGCAGTACTTC
20	.	.	TRBV3-1/TRBV3-2	TRBJ2-5	CASSQDPQINSPFELETQYF	TGTGCCAGCAGCCAAGACCCTCAAATAAATAGTCCTTTTGAGTTGGAGACCCAGTACTTC
16	TRBD2	few	TRBV6-4	TRBJ2-3	CASSDGTSGGTDTQYF	TGTGCCAGCAGTGACGGGACTAGCGGGGGCACAGATACGCAGTATTTT
17	.	.	TRBV11-3	TRBJ2-2	CASSLRFLSGHTGELFF	TGTGCCAGCAGCTTAAGGTTCCTAAGCGGACACACCGGGGAGCTGTTTTTT
15	TRBD1	.	TRBV7-6	TRBJ2-7	CASSGGTGGLYEQYF	TGTGCCAGCAGCGGTGGGACAGGGGGACTCTACGAGCAGTACTTC
14	.	.	TRBV11-2	TRBJ2-7	CASSLNHRDYEQYF	TGTGCCAGCAGCCTAAATCACAGGGACTACGAGCAGTACTTC
13	.	.	TRBV19	TRBJ1-2	CASSMTLSYGYTF	TGTGCCAGTAGTATGACACTGAGCTATGGCTACACCTTC
12	.	.	TRBV27	TRBJ1-5	CASSPRGQPQHF	TGTGCCAGCAGTCCCAGGGGTCAGCCCCAGCATTTT
15	.	.	TRBV6-5	TRBJ2-2	CASSYAQRQAGELFF	TGTGCCAGCAGTTACGCCCAAAGACAGGCCGGGGAGCTGTTTTTT
16	TRBD2	.	TRBV6-2/TRBV6-3	TRBJ2-3	CASSYPLAGGRDTQYF	TGTGCCAGCAGTTACCCCCTAGCGGGGGGGCGAGATACGCAGTATTTT
15	TRBD1	.	TRBV4-2	TRBJ1-5	CASSQDDRGYQPQHF	TGTGCCAGCAGCCAGGATGACAGGGGCTATCAGCCCCAGCATTTT
12	.	.	TRBV30	TRBJ1-2	CAWRSVVLGYTF	TGTGCCTGGAGAAGCGTGGTTTTGGGCTACACCTTC
15	.	.	TRBV19	TRBJ2-1	CASRQSSSSYNEQFF	TGTGCCAGCAGACAGAGCTCAAGCTCCTACAATGAGCAGTTCTTC
13	.	.	TRBV27	TRBJ2-3	CASTWSDTDTQYF	TGTGCCAGCACTTGGAGCGACACAGATACGCAGTATTTT
16	TRBD2	.	TRBV6-2/TRBV6-3	TRBJ2-7	CASSTYSGGTSYEQYF	TGTGCCAGCAGTACGTATAGCGGGGGGACCTCCTACGAGCAGTACTTC
15	TRBD1	once	TRBV9	TRBJ1-6	CASSYWTGENSPLHF	TGTGCCAGCAGCTACTGGACAGGGGAAAATTCACCCCTCCACTTT
13	.	.	TRBV5-1	TRBJ1-1	CASKVRVDTEAFF	TGCGCCAGCAAGGTCAGGGTAGACACTGAAGCTTTCTTT
16	TRBD2	once	TRBV11-2	TRBJ2-7	CASSSSGGYLIYEQYF	TGTGCCAGCAGTTCTTCCGGGGGGTACCTCATCTACGAGCAGTACTTC